This entry features one T cell receptor beta chain sequence. This sample is drawn from a study of blood T cell repertoires in COVID-19. In the study overall: Researchers got acute and convalescent COVID-19 samples from the United States, Italy and Spain.

In the study's own analysis: By means of reference gene primer amplification, nucleated cell counts were estimated. TCRdb's copy holds only in-frame clones and misses some; the assay was immunoSEQ multiplex PCR. That table gives V, J and clone size, and the DNA gave D and trimming. The sample contains 170,000 or so clones, about 83% of which appear only once. Germline trimming cut 5 bases from V and 3 bases from J; bases unmatched to any gene: 8. Germline CDR1 and CDR2: SGHTA and FQGTGA. CDR3 length equals 15 residues. Sequencing was carried out using peripheral blood. This chain links TRBV7-3 with TRBJ2-3, with 7 bases lining up with TRBD2. This sequence was found in a human donor in a cohort sampled during active COVID-19. The CDR3 nucleotides are TGTGCCAGCAGCCCGGGACTACCGCCGACAGATACGCAGTATTTT. Encoded protein: CASSPGLPPTDTQYF.